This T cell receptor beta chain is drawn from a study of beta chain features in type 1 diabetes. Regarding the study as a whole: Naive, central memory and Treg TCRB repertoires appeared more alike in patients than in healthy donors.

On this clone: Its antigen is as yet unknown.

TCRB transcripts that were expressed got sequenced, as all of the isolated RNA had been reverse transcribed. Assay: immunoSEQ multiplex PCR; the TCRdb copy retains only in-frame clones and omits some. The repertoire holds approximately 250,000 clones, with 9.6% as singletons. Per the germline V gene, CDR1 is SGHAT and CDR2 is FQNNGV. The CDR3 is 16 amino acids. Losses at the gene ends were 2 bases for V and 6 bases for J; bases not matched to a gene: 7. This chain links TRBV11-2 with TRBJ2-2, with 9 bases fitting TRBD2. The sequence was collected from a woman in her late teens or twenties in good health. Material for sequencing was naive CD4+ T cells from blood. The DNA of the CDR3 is TGTGCCAGCAGCTTAAGCCTGGGACTAGCTGCCGGGGAGCTGTTTTTT. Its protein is CASSLSLGLAAGELFF.